The clone carrying this T cell receptor beta chain was seen a few times. The CDR3 has 14 amino acids. Germline V gene data show CDR1 as MNHNY and CDR2 as SVGAGI (reference sequence). Trimming removed 2 bases at V and 5 bases at J, with 13 bases between. TCR beta CDR3 regions were amplified from RNA transcripts. TCR CDR3 regions were first amplified by RT-PCR with HTBI primers. TCRdb re-called the multiplex PCR reads with MiXCR, one entry per CDR3 protein. The sample includes just under 750,000 distinct CDR3 sequences, over 35% of them seen just once. The data originate from a study of T cells in Graves' hyperthyroidism and ophthalmopathy.

This receptor was taken from a woman between 40 and 55 years old with Graves' hyperthyroidism. The chain employs TRBV6-6 and TRBJ2-7, with a possible D match to TRBD1 (6 bases). Sequenced material: blood. The CDR3 is CASSYGSGVDEQYF. DNA of the CDR3: TGTGCCAGCAGTTACGGTTCAGGGGTAGACGAGCAGTACTTC.